The rows below give T cell receptor beta chains drawn from one sample of a study of regulatory T cells in long-lasting Graves disease. Using its own MiXCR run on the multiplex PCR reads, TCRdb lists one record per CDR3 protein. Of about 450,000 distinct CDR3 sequences listed, approximately 14% are singletons. The same sample was also studied in work on T cells in Graves' hyperthyroidism and ophthalmopathy.

The starting material was peripheral blood mononuclear cells (PBMCs), obtained at new diagnosis, from a patient treated with antithyroid drugs. The source of these receptors is a woman between 50 and 59 years old with Graves disease. Each CDR3 is given with its conserved first and last residue. A D gene is named only where the DNA matches it firmly. Part of the rows lack a size; the others show once, few, many or a class for expanded clones.

DNA	CDR3	length	V	size	J	D
TGCGCCAGCAGCCAAGATCAGGGAGCCCACTCCTACGAGCAGTACTTC	CASSQDQGAHSYEQYF	16	TRBV4-1	-	TRBJ2-7	-
TGCGCCAGTTGGGGGGGCACTGAAGCTTTCTTT	CASWGGTEAFF	11	TRBV4-1	-	TRBJ1-1	-
TGTGCCAGCGGGGGCGAGGCCGGGAGGGGAGAGACCCAGTACTTC	CASGGEAGRGETQYF	15	TRBV28	many	TRBJ2-5	TRBD2
TGTGCCAGCAGTTTGACGTTGACTAGCGGGATACACAATGAGCAGTTCTTC	CASSLTLTSGIHNEQFF	17	TRBV28	many	TRBJ2-1	TRBD2
TGTGCCAGCCAGACAGGGGACTACGAGCAGTACTTC	CASQTGDYEQYF	12	TRBV28	many	TRBJ2-7	TRBD1
TGTGCCAGTGCCACAGGGGGCACGTATAATTCACCCCTCCACTTT	CASATGGTYNSPLHF	15	TRBV19	-	TRBJ1-6	TRBD1
TGCGCCAGCAGCCCGGGTCCGCAGGGAACAATCTATGGCTACACCTTC	CASSPGPQGTIYGYTF	16	TRBV4-3	-	TRBJ1-2	-
TGTGCCAGCTCACCCTTGGGGCCCACAGGCTCGAACACCGGGGAGCTGTTTTTT	CASSPLGPTGSNTGELFF	18	TRBV18	-	TRBJ2-2	-
TGTGCCAGCAGCTTTCCGGTAGCGGGAGGGGCCTACAATGAGCAGTTCTTC	CASSFPVAGGAYNEQFF	17	TRBV7-9	many	TRBJ2-1	TRBD2
TGTGCCAGTAGTATAGATCCACTGGGCGGCAATCAGCCCCAGCATTTT	CASSIDPLGGNQPQHF	16	TRBV19	few	TRBJ1-5	-
TGTGCCAGCAGTTTACGGGGACTTCTGCTAGCGGGACTAAACACCGGGGAGCTGTTTTTT	CASSLRGLLLAGLNTGELFF	20	TRBV28	-	TRBJ2-2	TRBD2
TGCGCCAGCAGCCAGGACTGGGACAGTAAGAATCAGCCCCAGCATTTT	CASSQDWDSKNQPQHF	16	TRBV5-5	-	TRBJ1-5	TRBD1
TGTGCCATTAACAGGGGCATGAACACTGAAGCTTTCTTT	CAINRGMNTEAFF	13	TRBV10-3	many	TRBJ1-1	TRBD1
TGTGCCAGCAGTTCAGCGGGAGGGTTCTCCCGCACAGATACGCAGTATTTT	CASSSAGGFSRTDTQYF	17	TRBV27	few	TRBJ2-3	TRBD2
TGTGCCAGCAGCTATACCCGGGACAGGCCCTACGAGCAGTACTTC	CASSYTRDRPYEQYF	15	TRBV7-8	-	TRBJ2-7	TRBD1
TGTGCCAGCACCCTTGACAGGGACCAAAGCCTTAATGAAAAACTGTTTTTT	CASTLDRDQSLNEKLFF	17	TRBV11-2	-	TRBJ1-4	TRBD1
TGCGCCAGCAGCCCGGGACTAGCGCGTTACGAGCAGTACTTC	CASSPGLARYEQYF	14	TRBV5-1	many	TRBJ2-7	TRBD2
TGTGCCAGTAGTATACTAGATAGCAATCAGCCCCAGCATTTT	CASSILDSNQPQHF	14	TRBV19	-	TRBJ1-5	-
TGCAGTGCTAGAGACCGGGACCCCATGTCGGGTTACGAGCAGTACTTC	CSARDRDPMSGYEQYF	16	TRBV20-1	many	TRBJ2-7	-
TGCAGTGCTAGAGATCTCAGGGATAGCAATCAGCCCCAGCATTTT	CSARDLRDSNQPQHF	15	TRBV20-1	many	TRBJ1-5	-
TGTGCCAGCAGCTTGACGGGGGGCTTACCGAACAATGAGCAGTTCTTC	CASSLTGGLPNNEQFF	16	TRBV5-5	few	TRBJ2-1	-
TGTGCCAGCAGCTTACGTGGGAGGACCTACGAGCAGTACTTC	CASSLRGRTYEQYF	14	TRBV7-9	many	TRBJ2-7	-
TGTGCCACTACCGCAGCCGGGAGAGACACCGGGGAGCTGTTTTTT	CATTAAGRDTGELFF	15	TRBV19	-	TRBJ2-2	-
TGTGCCAGCAGCTTAGTGGGGTTATCGGCCGAGCAGTACTTC	CASSLVGLSAEQYF	14	TRBV7-9	many	TRBJ2-7	-
TGTGCCAGCAGTTTTGGGCGCGGGACTAGCAATCAGCCCCAGCATTTT	CASSFGRGTSNQPQHF	16	TRBV28	few	TRBJ1-5	-
TGTGCCACCAAGACAGACACCGGGGAGCTGTTTTTT	CATKTDTGELFF	12	TRBV24-1	many	TRBJ2-2	-
TGTGCCAGCAGCGTAGGGGGGTGGGCCGAGGGAGAGACCCAGTACTTC	CASSVGGWAEGETQYF	16	TRBV9	-	TRBJ2-5	-
TGTGCCAGCAGTCCCTGGGCAGGGGTAAAGGGGGGTCTTAGCTACACCTTC	CASSPWAGVKGGLSYTF	17	TRBV27	many	TRBJ1-2	-
TGCGCCAGCAGCCACATCCAGCGGGAGTTAGCAGATACGCAGTATTTT	CASSHIQRELADTQYF	16	TRBV4-1	few	TRBJ2-3	TRBD2
TGCAGTGCTAGAGATATATTAGCGAGCTCCTACAATGAGCAGTTCTTC	CSARDILASSYNEQFF	16	TRBV20-1	-	TRBJ2-1	-
TGTGCCAGCAGCCATCGGCGGATTCAAGCTTTCTTT	CASSHRRIQAFF	12	TRBV11-2	many	TRBJ1-1	-
TGTGCCAGCAGTTGGGGCGGGACTAGCGGATCTTACAATGAGCAGTTCTTC	CASSWGGTSGSYNEQFF	17	TRBV27	few	TRBJ2-1	TRBD2
TGTGCCAGCAGTTTAGCGCTACTAGCGGGACCTTCGGATACGCAGTATTTT	CASSLALLAGPSDTQYF	17	TRBV12-3/TRBV12-4	many	TRBJ2-3	TRBD2
TGTGCCAGCTCACAGGACAGGCCGACCCTGAACACTGAAGCTTTCTTT	CASSQDRPTLNTEAFF	16	TRBV18	-	TRBJ1-1	TRBD1
TGTGCCAGCAGCTTAGTTTCCGTTACCACCGGGGAGCTGTTTTTT	CASSLVSVTTGELFF	15	TRBV7-6	-	TRBJ2-2	-
TGCGCCAGCACAACCTCAGGCGGCAATCAGCCCCAGCATTTT	CASTTSGGNQPQHF	14	TRBV10-1	few	TRBJ1-5	-
TGTGCCAGCATGGGCAGCCCGATCTCCTACGAGCAGTACTTC	CASMGSPISYEQYF	14	TRBV6-1	-	TRBJ2-7	-
TGTGCCAGCAGCTCGAGGACAGGCCGGAACACTGAAGCTTTCTTT	CASSSRTGRNTEAFF	15	TRBV5-5	-	TRBJ1-1	TRBD1
TGTGCCAGCAGTTGCATCCCCCCCCCCCGACTAGCGGGAAAGGACAATGAGCAGTTCTTC	CASSCIPPPRLAGKDNEQFF	20	TRBV28	many	TRBJ2-1	TRBD2
TGTGCCAGCAGCCCAAGCCCCGGGTATGGCTACACCTTC	CASSPSPGYGYTF	13	TRBV7-3	-	TRBJ1-2	-
TGTGCCAGTAGTATCGGGACAGTTCAAGAGACCCAGTACTTC	CASSIGTVQETQYF	14	TRBV19	few	TRBJ2-5	TRBD1
TGTGCCAGCAGTGGAGGCATAAACAATGAGCAGTTCTTC	CASSGGINNEQFF	13	TRBV2	many	TRBJ2-1	-
TGTGCCAGCAAGGGTGTTCCCGGGGAGCTGTTTTTT	CASKGVPGELFF	12	TRBV6-1	few	TRBJ2-2	-
TGCGCCAGCAGACCAGGGCAGGGGGCATACGAGCAGTACTTC	CASRPGQGAYEQYF	14	TRBV5-1	many	TRBJ2-7	TRBD1
TGCGCCAGCAGCCAAGAAGAGTCTAGGAGCGGCGAGCAGTACTTC	CASSQEESRSGEQYF	15	TRBV4-1	few	TRBJ2-7	-
TGTGCCAGCAGTTACTCTTGGGACAGATATCAGCCCCAGCATTTT	CASSYSWDRYQPQHF	15	TRBV6-2/TRBV6-3	-	TRBJ1-5	TRBD1
TGTGCCAGCAGTTACTACAGCGAAATGAACACTGAAGCTTTCTTT	CASSYYSEMNTEAFF	15	TRBV6-5	many	TRBJ1-1	-
TGCAGTGCTAGCCGGCCTGGAGAGACCCAGTACTTC	CSASRPGETQYF	12	TRBV20-1	-	TRBJ2-5	-
TGCAGTGCTAGAGATACAGGGGGACACGAGCAGTACTTC	CSARDTGGHEQYF	13	TRBV20-1	-	TRBJ2-7	TRBD1
TGTGCCAGTAGTTCGGAGGGGAATCCATTTGACTATGGCTACACCTTC	CASSSEGNPFDYGYTF	16	TRBV19	-	TRBJ1-2	-
TGTGCCAGCAGCTCGGGACTAGTAGCCTACGAGCAGTACTTC	CASSSGLVAYEQYF	14	TRBV11-2	few	TRBJ2-7	TRBD2
TGTGCCAGCAGTTCGGACAGGAAGGGTCAGCCCCAGCATTTT	CASSSDRKGQPQHF	14	TRBV28	few	TRBJ1-5	TRBD1
TGTGCCAGCAGATCCCGGCGGGAGAGATCCAATGAGCAGTTCTTC	CASRSRRERSNEQFF	15	TRBV28	medium-sized	TRBJ2-1	TRBD2